Presented here are 21 T cell receptor beta chains from one specimen sequenced in a study of tumor and adjacent non-tumor tissue in lung cancer. The library came from three nested PCR rounds adapted from ARM-PCR protocols. MiXCR, run by TCRdb on the multiplex PCR reads, gives a single entry per CDR3 protein. The sample holds some 77,000 distinct CDR3 sequences; 55% to 70% are singletons and the top ten take around an eighth. This sample's RNA came from whole unsorted tissue. Material for sequencing was lung tumor tissue. These receptor sequences come from a woman between 65 and 79 years old with non-small cell lung cancer.

The gene calls are TRBV4-2 and TRBJ2-2, with D maybe TRBD1 (6 bases). CDR1 is LGHNA and CDR2 is YNFKEQ in the germline V gene. The CDR3 contains 18 residues. Trimming removed 1 base from V and 4 bases from J, with 19 bases in between. CDR3 nucleotides: TGTGCCAGCAGCCAAGGGGGGCAGAGGGGAATGGGCACCGGGGAGCTGTTTTTT. It specifies CASSQGGQRGMGTGELFF.

Worth noting for this clonotype: A much larger clone lies a single base off, so this may be a read error. V is TRBV28 and J is TRBJ2-2; D gene ambiguous. This CDR3 has 14 amino acids. Germline lookup yields CDR1 MDHEN and CDR2 SYDVKM. CDR3 sequence: CARSLGTVPGELFF. The CDR3 DNA follows: TGTGCCAGAAGTTTAGGAACAGTCCCCGGGGAGCTGTTTTTT.

Comments on this clonotype: At one end the junction does not follow the germline gene, possibly because of a read error. The chain couples TRBV11-1 to TRBJ2-1; D ambiguous. This CDR3 spans 16 amino acids. CDR1 and CDR2 (germline): SGHAT, FQDESV (reference sequence). The CDR3 region is CASTLDIAEAYNEQSF. CDR3 in DNA: TGTGCCAGCACCCTAGATATCGCGGAAGCCTACAATGAGCAGTCCTTC.

As concerns this clonotype: A read error is likely, as this CDR3 ends without the conserved phenylalanine or tryptophan. This chain links TRBV10-3 with TRBJ2-7; the D call may be TRBD1 or TRBD2 (6 bases each). The CDR3 is 14 amino acids. From germline, CDR1 is ENHRY and CDR2 SYGVKD. As DNA, the CDR3 is TGTACCATCAGGGTAGCGGACAGCACCTACGAGCAGTACTTA. Translating gives CTIRVADSTYEQYL.

Turning to this clonotype: A read error is likely, as this CDR3 ends without the conserved phenylalanine or tryptophan. The V gene is TRBV5-1, the J gene TRBJ2-7; TRBD1 is a possible D gene (5 bases). Germline assignment: CDR1 SGHRS and CDR2 YFSETQ. The CDR3 covers 11 residues. The germline V and J ends were trimmed by 9 bases and 6 bases, with 13 bases remaining between them. CDR3 residues: CATHRQTEQYL. The CDR3 bases are TGCGCCACCCACCGACAGACCGAGCAGTACCTC.

Of note for this clonotype: The junction and the germline gene differ at one end; a read error may be behind it. CDR3 residues: CASCLGTGEQETQYF. The DNA of the CDR3 is TGTGCGAGCTGCTTGGGGACAGGTGAACAAGAGACCCAGTACTTC. The rearrangement joins TRBV5-1 to TRBJ2-5; TRBD1 agrees at 8 bases. Germline CDR1 reads SGHRS; CDR2 reads YFSETQ. This CDR3 has 15 amino acids.

Remarks on this clonotype: Lacking the conserved final phenylalanine or tryptophan, this CDR3 likely reflects a read error. The V call is TRBV6-6, the J call TRBJ1-5; no clear D gene. The CDR3 loop spans 13 amino acids. Germline assignment: CDR1 MNHNY and CDR2 SVGAGI (reference sequence). The V end lost 5 bases, the J end lost 3 bases, and 8 bases lay between the germline ends. This CDR3 reads CASSRPDNQPQHI. CDR3 DNA: TGTGCCAGCAGTCGACCGGACAATCAGCCCCAGCATATT.

For this clonotype: It may be a read error: a sequence one base away is much more abundant. V is TRBV4-1 and J is TRBJ1-1; the D is unclear. The CDR3 covers 15 residues. The germline CDR1 and CDR2 sequences are MGHRA and YSYEKL. Here the CDR3 reads CTSSQLLPMNTEASF. The CDR3 bases are TGCACCAGCAGCCAACTACTACCTATGAACACTGAAGCTTCCTTT.

Worth noting for this clonotype: The junction departs from germline at one end; a sequencing error may be responsible. CDR3 nucleotide sequence: TGTGCCAGTAGATCGGGACAGGGGAGCAATCAGCTCCAGCATTTT. As protein: CASRSGQGSNQLQHF. The chain is built from TRBV6-5 and TRBJ1-5; 10 bases agree with TRBD1. Germline values: CDR1 MNHEY, CDR2 SVGAGI. The CDR3 is 15 amino acids.

Comment on this clonotype: A read error may account for a junction end that differs from germline. The chain employs TRBV20-1 and TRBJ1-5; D might be TRBD1 (5 bases). Germline V gene sequence: CDR1 DFQATT, CDR2 SNEGSKA (reference sequence). The CDR3 loop spans 14 amino acids. The CDR3 here is CSTRAGGTGVPQHF. The CDR3 DNA sequence: TGCAGTACTAGAGCGGGGGGGACTGGGGTGCCCCAGCATTTT.

The rearrangement uses TRBV15 and TRBJ2-5; no reliable D call. Germline assignment: CDR1 LNHNV and CDR2 YYDKDF (reference sequence). The CDR3 is 14 residues long. V gave up 0 bases and J gave up 1 base, with 6 bases separating them. The CDR3 protein is CATSRDPIQETQYF. CDR3 nucleotides: TGTGCCACCAGCAGAGATCCAATCCAAGAGACCCAGTACTTC.

The rearrangement links TRBV11-2 to TRBJ1-1; D not resolved. Germline V gene lookup returns CDR1 SGHAT and CDR2 FQNNGV. V lost 3 bases to trimming and J lost 12 bases, with 20 bases between them. The CDR3 covers 14 residues. For the CDR3, the DNA is TGTGCCAGCAGCTTTGGCGGCATGAACACTGAGACTTTCTTT. This gives the protein CASSFGGMNTETFF.

To note about this clonotype: Germline is not matched at one junction end, which may reflect a read error. DNA of the CDR3: TGCAGCTGTTCCGGGACAGGGGATCAAGATACCCAGTACTTC. Residues: CSCSGTGDQDTQYF. This chain connects TRBV29-1 to TRBJ2-5, with TRBD1 matching 10 bases. Germline loops: CDR1 SQVTM, CDR2 ANQGSEA. This CDR3 contains 14 residues.

Notes on this clonotype: One end of the junction does not line up with germline, which may come from a read error. CDR3 sequence (DNA): TGTGCCAGCATGTACCGGGACAGGGAGTACAATGAGCAGCTCTTC. Amino acid sequence: CASMYRDREYNEQLF. This chain joins TRBV6-1 and TRBJ2-1, with 9 bases identical to TRBD1. The CDR3 has 15 residues. Germline V lookup: CDR1 MNHNS, CDR2 SASEGT.

Regarding this clonotype: One end of the junction fails to match germline, which may point to a read error. The chain employs TRBV6-5 and TRBJ2-5; the D is unclear. Germline-derived CDR1 and CDR2 are MNHEY and SVGAGI. The CDR3 has 12 amino acids. The CDR3 sequence: CASGPVQETLYF. The CDR3 DNA sequence: TGTGCCAGCGGTCCCGTACAAGAGACCCTGTACTTC.

The V gene is TRBV6-1, the J gene TRBJ1-5; D remains unclear. This CDR3 contains 15 residues. CDR1 and CDR2 from the germline V gene are MNHNS and SASEGT. The germline V and J ends were trimmed by 7 bases and 3 bases, with 16 bases remaining between them. CDR3 nucleotides: TGTGCCAGCAATCAGTCAGCCGACTCCAATCAGCCCCAGCATTTT. This sequence encodes CASNQSADSNQPQHF.

A word on this clonotype: The CDR3 ends on some other residue instead of the conserved phenylalanine or tryptophan, so this is likely a read error. The gene calls are TRBV29-1 and TRBJ2-2; D ambiguous. Germline lookup yields CDR1 SQVTM and CDR2 ANQGSEA. The CDR3 runs 15 residues. The CDR3 DNA reads TGCAGCACCCTTAGCAGTGTAGAGAACAGCGGGGAGCTGTTTCTT. The encoded protein is CSTLSSVENSGELFL.

Of note for this clonotype: A read error may produce the germline difference seen at one junction end. The chain recombines TRBV6-1 with TRBJ1-5, with 10 bases aligning to TRBD1. The germline V gene encodes CDR1 MNHNS and CDR2 SASEGT. The CDR3 is 18 amino acids. The CDR3 spells CASSGGQGVGLGDQPQHF. In DNA form, the CDR3 reads TGTGCTAGCAGTGGAGGACAGGGGGTCGGCCTCGGGGATCAGCCCCAGCATTTT.

Concerning this clonotype: The junction shows a germline mismatch at one end, possibly a read error. This chain uses TRBV4-1 with TRBJ2-1; possible D gene TRBD2, 5 bases. Germline V gene sequence: CDR1 MGHRA, CDR2 YSYEKL. The CDR3 has 18 residues. Here the CDR3 DNA reads TGCGCCAGCAGCCAAGATCTAGAGCTAGCAATGACTCACAATGAACAGTTCTTC. Protein sequence: CASSQDLELAMTHNEQFF.

In the case of this clonotype: One junction end does not reproduce the germline sequence, and a read error may be involved. This chain uses TRBV28 with TRBJ2-2; 7 bases match TRBD2. The CDR3 contains 16 residues. Germline assignment: CDR1 MDHEN and CDR2 SYDVKM. CDR3: CASTRGSIANTGELLF. CDR3 nucleotide sequence: TGTGCCAGTACTCGCGGGAGCATAGCGAACACCGGGGAGCTGTTATTT.

The chain uses TRBV29-1 and TRBJ2-3; weak D call: TRBD1 (6 bases). This CDR3 has 14 residues. CDR1 and CDR2 from the germline V gene are SQVTM and ANQGSEA. Trimming shortened V by 3 bases and J by 12 bases, and 22 bases separated the two germline ends. This CDR3 reads CSVDRGSSADIQYF. CDR3 coding DNA: TGCAGCGTTGATAGGGGGTCCAGCGCAGATATTCAGTATTTT.